The entry below gives a single TCR beta chain sequence along with its context. The PCR used 60 Vbeta and 13 Jbeta primers. Generated by immunoSEQ multiplex PCR, the TCRdb table keeps only in-frame clones and is missing some. This sample yields roughly 190,000 clones, of which about four fifths are seen a single time; roughly 2.6% belongs to the top ten. The sample originates from a study of cytomegalovirus exposure and HLA in healthy donors. This CDR3 is 11 amino acids long. V gave up 4 bases and J gave up 5 bases, with 8 bases separating them. Germline V gene lookup returns CDR1 GTSNPN and CDR2 SVGIG (reference sequence).

V is TRBV30 and J is TRBJ1-2; TRBD1 is a possible D gene (5 bases). Sequencing was done on a sample of PBMCs. The sequence came from a woman aged 45-60 years in good health and CMV-seropositive. The CDR3 loop reads CAWTTDYGYTF. In DNA form, the CDR3 reads TGTGCCTGGACGACAGATTATGGCTACACCTTC.